This entry lists 32 T cell receptor beta chains sequenced from one sample in a study of blood T cell repertoires in COVID-19. Produced via immunoSEQ multiplex PCR; TCRdb's table is partial and in-frame only. The sample has more than 15,000 clones, 88% seen once. The sequenced material came from peripheral blood. These TCRs come from a human donor in a cohort sampled during active COVID-19.

The rearrangement links TRBV5-1 to TRBJ2-7; TRBD2 might be the D (5 bases). Trimming took off 2 bases at V and 6 bases at J, with 15 bases between the two ends. Germline CDR1 SGHRS, CDR2 YFSETQ. The CDR3 totals 14 residues. CDR3 sequence (DNA): TGCGCCAGCAGCTTTGTGGCTAGCTCGGGCGAGCAGTACTTC. Encoded protein: CASSFVASSGEQYF.

The V call is TRBV5-1, the J call TRBJ1-2; D unclear. V lost 3 bases and J 1 base, leaving 13 bases between the germline ends. Per the germline V gene, CDR1 is SGHRS and CDR2 is YFSETQ. The CDR3 is made up of 15 amino acids. For the CDR3, the DNA is TGCGCCAGCAGCTCTAGTTACGGGATTAACTATGGCTACACCTTC. It translates to CASSSSYGINYGYTF.

The chain carries TRBV20-1 and TRBJ1-1, with D perhaps matching TRBD1 (5 bases). The CDR3 is made up of 11 amino acids. CDR1 and CDR2 (germline): DFQATT, SNEGSKA (reference sequence). CDR3 sequence: CRGGMNTEAFF. The CDR3 bases are TGCAGGGGGGGGATGAACACTGAAGCTTTCTTT.

The chain couples TRBV24-1 to TRBJ2-2, with D maybe TRBD1 (7 bases). Germline V lookup: CDR1 KGHDR, CDR2 SFDVKD. Trimming stripped 6 bases from V and 7 bases from J, with 14 bases between. This CDR3 contains 14 residues. The CDR3 protein is CATSRQGAGGELFF. DNA for the CDR3: TGTGCCACCAGTCGACAGGGAGCGGGCGGGGAGCTGTTTTTT.

CDR3 bases: TGTGCCAGCAGGCGGGATAGCAATCAGCCCCAGCATTTT. Translation gives CASRRDSNQPQHF. The V and J genes are TRBV6-5 and TRBJ1-5; no definite D call. The CDR3 is 13 residues long. V shed 6 bases and J shed 0 bases, with 6 bases lying between them. CDR1 and CDR2 (germline): MNHEY, SVGAGI.

The V call is TRBV27, the J call TRBJ2-7; 9 nucleotides agree with TRBD1. V dropped 5 bases and J dropped 5; count of bases not matched to a gene: 7. The CDR3 is 14 amino acids. CDR1 is MNHEY, CDR2 SMNVEV, per germline (reference sequence). Here the CDR3 reads CASSPRDRAHEQYF. The CDR3 coding sequence is TGTGCCAGCAGTCCCCGGGACAGGGCTCACGAGCAGTACTTC.

This rearrangement joins TRBV10-1 to TRBJ2-1; possibly TRBD1 for D (6 bases). The germline gives CDR1 WNHNN, CDR2 SYGVQD (reference sequence). Trimming took off 4 bases at V and 0 bases at J, with 19 bases between the two ends. This CDR3 contains 18 residues. The CDR3 DNA reads TGCGCCAGCAGTGGGTCAGGGGTTGCGAGTCGCTCCTACAATGAGCAGTTCTTC. The encoded protein is CASSGSGVASRSYNEQFF.

The chain carries TRBV15 and TRBJ1-2; the match to TRBD1 covers 9 bases. This CDR3 comprises 15 residues. Germline values: CDR1 LNHNV, CDR2 YYDKDF (reference sequence). The junction had 9 bases not matched to a gene; V was cut back by 3 bases and J by 7 bases. The CDR3 DNA follows: TGTGCCACCAGCAGGGGAACAGGGGGCGTGAGTGGCTACACCTTC. It yields the protein CATSRGTGGVSGYTF.

The V call is TRBV2, the J call TRBJ2-3; TRBD1 aligns across 10 bases. The CDR3 sequence is 14 residues long. The junction had 4 bases not matched to a gene; V was cut back by 4 bases and J by 6 bases. Looked up from germline, CDR1 is SNHLY and CDR2 is FYNNEI. The CDR3 nucleotides read TGTGCCAGCAGTGGGCGGGACAGGGGTGATACGCAGTATTTT. Translated, it gives CASSGRDRGDTQYF.

The chain employs TRBV28 and TRBJ2-7; D is ambiguous. Per the germline V gene, CDR1 is MDHEN and CDR2 is SYDVKM. The CDR3 totals 12 residues. V was clipped by 3 bases and J by 5 bases, with 8 bases between them. The CDR3 DNA reads TGTGCCAGCAGTTTGTTCATTGACGAGCAGTACTTC. Translation gives CASSLFIDEQYF.

V and J are TRBV7-2 and TRBJ1-3; maybe TRBD1 (5 bases). Trimming took off 1 base at V and 2 bases at J, with 12 bases between the two ends. CDR1 is SGHTA, CDR2 FQGNSA, per germline. CDR3 length: 16 residues. The CDR3 nucleotides are TGTGCCAGCAGCTTAGTGGCCAGGGTAACTGGAAACACCATATATTTT. It specifies CASSLVARVTGNTIYF.

The chain employs TRBV7-9 and TRBJ2-1; TRBD2 agrees at 7 bases. Germline CDR1 is SEHNR and CDR2 is FQNEAQ (reference sequence). The trim removed 5 bases at V and 4 bases at J, leaving 11 bases unmatched. This CDR3 spans 16 amino acids. The CDR3 DNA reads TGTGCCAGCAGCAAAGGGACTACCGTGAGTTACAATGAGCAGTTCTTC. It specifies CASSKGTTVSYNEQFF.

The rearrangement uses TRBV19 and TRBJ2-7; TRBD2 agrees at 7 bases. This CDR3 spans 15 amino acids. Unmatched junction bases numbered 4, after V lost 2 bases and J lost 0 bases. Germline V gene lookup returns CDR1 LNHDA and CDR2 SQIVND (reference sequence). Here the CDR3 reads CASSITLADSYEQYF. CDR3 coding DNA: TGTGCCAGTAGTATAACCCTAGCGGACTCCTACGAGCAGTACTTC.

The genes are TRBV5-6 and TRBJ2-7; weak D call: TRBD1 (5 bases). CDR3 length: 14 amino acids. V was pared by 0 bases and J by 3 bases, with 10 bases between. The germline CDR1 and CDR2 sequences are SGHDT and YYEEEE. CDR3 amino acids: CASSLGQQDYEQYF. The CDR3 DNA reads TGTGCCAGCAGCTTGGGACAGCAAGACTACGAGCAGTACTTC.

The genes are TRBV4-1 and TRBJ1-1; 7 bases agree with TRBD1. CDR1 is MGHRA, CDR2 YSYEKL, per germline. The CDR3 loop spans 14 amino acids. V lost 8 bases to trimming and J lost 1 base; unmatched junction nucleotides: 7. The CDR3 DNA reads TGCGCCAGCGCGCGTGGGACAGCGAACACTGAAGCTTTCTTT. Residues: CASARGTANTEAFF.

The V gene is TRBV6-5, the J gene TRBJ1-2, with D perhaps TRBD1 (5 bases). The CDR3 length is 14 residues. Trimming took off 3 bases at V and 8 bases at J, with 16 bases between the two ends. Germline-derived CDR1 and CDR2 are MNHEY and SVGAGI. Written as DNA, the CDR3 is TGTGCCAGCAGTTATGACGACAGTATGTGGGGCTACACCTTC. Translating gives CASSYDDSMWGYTF.

V usage is TRBV12-3 or TRBV12-4 and J usage is TRBJ2-1; D unclear. The CDR3 runs 12 residues. Trimming cost V 5 bases and J 5 bases, with 7 bases left between them. The CDR3 protein is CASSRVNNEQFF. The DNA of the CDR3 is TGTGCCAGCAGTCGGGTCAACAATGAGCAGTTCTTC.

The gene calls are TRBV2 and TRBJ1-5; 8 nucleotides match TRBD1. V was clipped by 9 bases and J by 7 bases; unmatched bases: 11. The CDR3 covers 14 residues. Germline assignment: CDR1 SNHLY and CDR2 FYNNEI. CDR3 in amino acids: CASKTGVTNQPQHF. The CDR3 DNA follows: TGTGCCAGTAAGACAGGGGTGACTAACCAGCCCCAGCATTTT. Complete variable domain (other parts from reference TRBV2 and TRBJ1-5): EPEVTQTPSHQVTQMGQEVILRCVPISNHLYFYWYRQILGQKVEFLVSFYNNEISEKSEIFDDQFSVERPDGSNFTLKIRSTKLEDSAMYFCASKTGVTNQPQHFGDGTRLSIL.

The gene calls are TRBV19 and TRBJ2-7, with 7 bases that match TRBD1. The CDR3 is 14 residues long. The germline V gene encodes CDR1 LNHDA and CDR2 SQIVND (reference sequence). V trimming: 6 bases; J trimming: 6 bases; junction bases outside the gene matches: 11. CDR3 loop: CASSDTTGVGEQYF. Written as DNA, the CDR3 is TGTGCCAGTAGCGATACAACAGGGGTGGGCGAGCAGTACTTC.

V gene TRBV2 combines with J gene TRBJ1-1; tentatively, D is TRBD1 (5 bases). The CDR3 covers 12 residues. The germline CDR1 and CDR2 sequences are SNHLY and FYNNEI. Trimming cost V 5 bases and J 6 bases, with 10 bases left between them. The CDR3 here is CASSKQAAEAFF. Here the CDR3 DNA reads TGTGCCAGCAGTAAACAGGCGGCTGAAGCTTTCTTT.

This rearrangement joins TRBV6-5 to TRBJ2-7; no clear D. This CDR3 is 14 amino acids long. In germline, CDR1 is MNHEY, CDR2 SVGAGI. V was trimmed by 6 bases and J by 6 bases, leaving 18 bases between them. In DNA form, the CDR3 reads TGTGCCAGCAGACGCTGGCCCCTAGGCACCGAGCAGTACTTC. Amino acids: CASRRWPLGTEQYF.

The chain uses TRBV24-1 and TRBJ2-2; a weak D match, TRBD1 (6 bases). This CDR3 spans 16 amino acids. Germline V gene sequence: CDR1 KGHDR, CDR2 SFDVKD. Trimming left V 1 base short and J 6 bases short, with 14 bases between. CDR3 DNA sequence: TGTGCCACCAGTGATTTTAACAGGGCCCTCGCCGGGGAGCTGTTTTTT. Translation gives CATSDFNRALAGELFF.

V usage is TRBV4-2 and J usage is TRBJ2-3, with 9 positions matching TRBD2. V gave up 1 base and J gave up 4 bases; unmatched junction bases: 0. This CDR3 region has 14 residues. From germline, CDR1 is LGHNA and CDR2 YNFKEQ. The CDR3 reads CASSQGTSADTQYF. In nucleotides, the CDR3 is TGTGCCAGCAGCCAAGGGACTAGCGCAGATACGCAGTATTTT.

As concerns this clone: Mismatch with germline at one junction end may stem from a read error. The chain has TRBV25-1 and TRBJ2-1; 8 nucleotides agree with TRBD2. Germline CDR1 and CDR2: MGHDK and SYGVNS. The CDR3 has 12 amino acids. CDR3 nucleotide sequence: TGTGCCAGCAGTGAGCCGGGACTAGGTGAGGTCTTC. Translating it yields CASSEPGLGEVF.

The chain carries TRBV4-1 and TRBJ2-7, with a weak D call TRBD1 (6 bases). Trimming left V 1 base short and J 0 bases short, with 10 bases between. Germline V gene data show CDR1 as MGHRA and CDR2 as YSYEKL. The CDR3 extends over 15 amino acids. The CDR3 region has the DNA TGCGCCAGCAGCCAAGCGGCCAGGGGCTCCTACGAGCAGTACTTC. As protein: CASSQAARGSYEQYF.

This clone occurred once. The chain has TRBV3-1 (or the pseudogene TRBV3-2) and TRBJ1-6; TRBD1 aligns across 11 bases. The CDR3 length is 15 residues. After removal of 5 bases from V and 5 bases from J, the junction contained 2 bases not matched to a gene. Germline values: CDR1 LGHDT, CDR2 YNNKEL (reference sequence). The CDR3 loop reads CASSEDRGHNSPLHF. The CDR3 DNA reads as TGTGCCAGCAGCGAGGACAGGGGGCATAATTCACCCCTCCACTTT.

This clone has only a few counts. The J gene is TRBJ1-1, the V gene TRBV7-8, with D perhaps matching TRBD1 (5 bases). The CDR3 runs to 14 residues. Germline values: CDR1 SGHVS, CDR2 FQNEAQ. The V and J ends lost 6 bases and 1 base respectively, with 12 bases between them. The CDR3 sequence is CASSPGNPNTEAFF. CDR3 DNA: TGTGCCAGCAGTCCAGGGAACCCGAACACTGAAGCTTTCTTT.

V usage is TRBV19 and J usage is TRBJ1-1; 7 bases fit TRBD1. The junction had 9 bases not matched to a gene; V was cut back by 5 bases and J by 0 bases. Per the germline V gene, CDR1 is LNHDA and CDR2 is SQIVND (reference sequence). The CDR3 spans 16 residues. This chain's CDR3 is CASSATHRGMNTEAFF. DNA of the CDR3: TGTGCCAGTAGTGCTACCCACAGGGGTATGAACACTGAAGCTTTCTTT.

As concerns this clone: The germline gene is not matched at one end of the junction; a read error may be the cause. This sequence joins TRBV7-7 and TRBJ2-5; 8 bases map to TRBD2. The germline CDR1 and CDR2 sequences are SSHAT and FNYEAQ (reference sequence). CDR3 length equals 15 residues. CDR3 in DNA: TGTGCTAGCAGCGGGGGCGGGAGCATGGGAGAGACCCAGTACTTC. It specifies CASSGGGSMGETQYF.

This chain joins TRBV27 and TRBJ2-1; the match to TRBD2 covers 10 bases. Germline V gene sequence: CDR1 MNHEY, CDR2 SMNVEV (reference sequence). This CDR3 is 15 amino acids long. V was pared by 5 bases and J by 0 bases, with 1 base of the junction left unmatched. In DNA, the CDR3 is TGTGCCAGCAGTCTAGCGGGGGCCTCCTACAATGAGCAGTTCTTC. Protein product: CASSLAGASYNEQFF.

The sample holds a few counts of this clone. This chain uses TRBV6-5 with TRBJ2-5; 8 bases are a match to TRBD1. The CDR3 loop spans 14 amino acids. Looked up from germline, CDR1 is MNHEY and CDR2 is SVGAGI. V shed 6 bases, J shed 8 bases, and the junction held 11 bases outside the gene matches. Here the CDR3 reads CASSLGTGTGTQYF. In DNA, the CDR3 is TGTGCCAGCAGCCTCGGGACAGGTACCGGCACCCAGTACTTC.

The chain has TRBV19 and TRBJ2-1; 9 bases line up with TRBD2. Germline assignment: CDR1 LNHDA and CDR2 SQIVND (reference sequence). Losses at the gene ends were 0 bases for V and 7 bases for J; bases not matched to a gene: 13. This CDR3 region has 18 residues. CDR3 in DNA: TGTGCCAGTAGTATAGACCGTTGGCGGGAGGGCCTAGGGAATGAGCAGTTCTTC. It specifies CASSIDRWREGLGNEQFF.